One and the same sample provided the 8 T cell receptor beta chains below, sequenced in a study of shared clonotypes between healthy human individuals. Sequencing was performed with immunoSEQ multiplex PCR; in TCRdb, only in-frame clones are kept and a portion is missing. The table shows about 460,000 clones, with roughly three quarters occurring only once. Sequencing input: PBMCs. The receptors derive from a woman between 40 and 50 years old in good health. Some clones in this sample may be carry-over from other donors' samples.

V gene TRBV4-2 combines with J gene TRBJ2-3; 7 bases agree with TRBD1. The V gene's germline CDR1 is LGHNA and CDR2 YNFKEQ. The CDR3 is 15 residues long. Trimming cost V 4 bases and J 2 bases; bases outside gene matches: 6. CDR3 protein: CASSRGTDYTDTQYF. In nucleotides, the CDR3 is TGTGCCAGCAGCCGAGGGACAGACTACACAGATACGCAGTATTTT.

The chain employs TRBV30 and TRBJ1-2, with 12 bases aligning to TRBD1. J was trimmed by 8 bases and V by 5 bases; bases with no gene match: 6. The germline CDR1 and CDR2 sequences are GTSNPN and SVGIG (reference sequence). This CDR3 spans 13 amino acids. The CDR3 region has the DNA TGTGCCTGGCTCCGGGACAGGGGGCTCGGCTACACCTTC. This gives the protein CAWLRDRGLGYTF.

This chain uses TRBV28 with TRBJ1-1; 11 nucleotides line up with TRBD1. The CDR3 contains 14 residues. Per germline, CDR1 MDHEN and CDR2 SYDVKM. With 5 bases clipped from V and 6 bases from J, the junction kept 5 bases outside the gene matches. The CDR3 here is CASSTGQGAAEAFF. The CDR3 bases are TGTGCCAGCAGTACAGGACAGGGGGCGGCTGAAGCTTTCTTT.

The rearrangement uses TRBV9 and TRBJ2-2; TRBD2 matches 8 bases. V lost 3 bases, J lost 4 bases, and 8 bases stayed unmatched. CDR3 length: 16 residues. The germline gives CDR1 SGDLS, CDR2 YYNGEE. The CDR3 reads CASSALAGILTGELFF. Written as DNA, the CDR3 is TGTGCCAGCAGCGCCCTAGCGGGCATCCTCACCGGGGAGCTGTTTTTT.

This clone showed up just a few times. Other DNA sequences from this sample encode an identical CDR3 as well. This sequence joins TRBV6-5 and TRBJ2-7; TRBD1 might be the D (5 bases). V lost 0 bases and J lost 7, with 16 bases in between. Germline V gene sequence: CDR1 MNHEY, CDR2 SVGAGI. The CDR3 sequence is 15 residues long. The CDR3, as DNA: TGTGCCAGCAGTTACTCGTTCGCCAGGGTGTTAGAGCAGTACTTC. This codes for CASSYSFARVLEQYF.

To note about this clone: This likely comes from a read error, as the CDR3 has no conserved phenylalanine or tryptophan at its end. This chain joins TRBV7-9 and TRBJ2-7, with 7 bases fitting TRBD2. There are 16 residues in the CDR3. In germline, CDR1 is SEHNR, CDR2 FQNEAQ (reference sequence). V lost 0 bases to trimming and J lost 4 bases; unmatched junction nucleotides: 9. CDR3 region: CASSLAGGPTRYEQYS. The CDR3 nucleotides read TGTGCCAGCAGCTTAGCGGGAGGGCCCACCAGATACGAGCAGTACTCC.

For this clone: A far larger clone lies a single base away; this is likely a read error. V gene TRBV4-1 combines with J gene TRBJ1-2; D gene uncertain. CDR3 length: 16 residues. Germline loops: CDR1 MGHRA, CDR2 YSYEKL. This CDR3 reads CASGQGLLNFNYGYTF. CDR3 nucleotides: TGCGCCAGCGGCCAAGGGTTGTTGAACTTCAACTATGGCTACACCTTC.

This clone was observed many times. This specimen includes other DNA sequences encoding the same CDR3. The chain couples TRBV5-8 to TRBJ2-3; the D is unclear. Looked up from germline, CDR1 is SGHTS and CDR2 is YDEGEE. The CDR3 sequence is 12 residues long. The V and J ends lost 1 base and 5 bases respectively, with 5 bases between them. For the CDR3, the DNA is TGTGCCAGCAGCTTGCTCAGAGATACGCAGTATTTT. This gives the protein CASSLLRDTQYF.